Below are 30 T cell receptor beta chains sequenced from a single sample in a study of T cells in Graves' hyperthyroidism and ophthalmopathy. TCR beta CDR3 region amplification was performed from RNA transcripts. Using the HTBI primer set, a first-round RT-PCR was run on the TCR CDR3. TCRdb itself ran the multiplex PCR reads through MiXCR, one entry per CDR3 protein. The sample holds approximately 600,000 distinct CDR3 sequences, roughly 17% seen once. The sequencing sample was made of blood. These TCRs come from a woman in her twenties or thirties with Graves' hyperthyroidism.

At least ten counts were recorded for this clonotype. V gene TRBV12-5 combines with J gene TRBJ2-5; D is possibly TRBD2 (5 bases). Germline CDR1 and CDR2: LGHNT and FRNRAP. The CDR3 is 14 amino acids. With 7 bases removed from V and 5 bases from J, the gap between germline ends came to 17 bases. CDR3 DNA sequence: TGTGCTAGTGCCTTGCCGGGATTGAGGGAGACCCAGTACTTC. Translation gives CASALPGLRETQYF.

This clonotype appeared many times. V gene TRBV20-1 combines with J gene TRBJ2-3, with 14 bases fitting TRBD2. The V gene end was trimmed by 6 bases and the J gene end by 3 bases; junction bases not matched to a gene: 20. This CDR3 is built from 20 residues. The germline CDR1 and CDR2 sequences are DFQATT and SNEGSKA (reference sequence). The CDR3 sequence: CSAPGPGRLAGGPWTDTQYF. The CDR3 region has the DNA TGCAGTGCCCCTGGGCCGGGTCGACTAGCGGGAGGGCCTTGGACAGATACGCAGTATTTT.

The chain is built from TRBV10-1 and TRBJ2-4; D is ambiguous. The CDR3 runs 12 residues. V dropped 5 bases and J dropped 10 bases, with 12 bases sitting between them. CDR1 and CDR2 from the germline V gene are WNHNN and SYGVQD (reference sequence). The CDR3, as DNA: TGCGCCAGCAGTCCCCACCAGGATATTCAGTACTTC. This translates into CASSPHQDIQYF.

This clonotype was observed many times. This CDR3 is CASRMDHNQPQHF. In DNA form, the CDR3 reads TGTGCCAGCAGAATGGACCACAATCAGCCCCAGCATTTT. This chain uses TRBV6-1 with TRBJ1-5, with D hard to call. Between the trimmed V and J ends, which lost 6 bases and 3 bases, there was a span of 9 bases. This CDR3 has 13 amino acids. The V gene's germline CDR1 is MNHNS and CDR2 SASEGT.

This clonotype was counted at least ten times. V and J are TRBV11-2 and TRBJ2-7; the D gene could be TRBD1 or TRBD2 (6 bases each). Germline CDR1 SGHAT, CDR2 FQNNGV. The CDR3 covers 15 residues. Trimming took off 3 bases at V and 2 bases at J, with 14 bases between the two ends. CDR3 residues: CASSFSRGGPYEQYF. As DNA, the CDR3 is TGTGCCAGCAGCTTCTCGAGAGGGGGGCCCTACGAGCAGTACTTC.

This chain joins TRBV15 and TRBJ1-5; 7 nucleotides align to TRBD1. The CDR3 has 14 residues. CDR1 is LNHNV and CDR2 is YYDKDF in the germline V gene (reference sequence). V dropped 1 base and J dropped 4; count of bases not matched to a gene: 1. The CDR3 nucleotides are TGTGCCACCAGCAGAGTACAGGGGAATCAGCCCCAGCATTTT. It yields the protein CATSRVQGNQPQHF.

The table lists this clonotype with many counts. The J gene is TRBJ2-7, the V gene TRBV28; D is undetermined. V dropped 3 bases and J dropped 6 bases, with 6 bases sitting between them. This CDR3 comprises 11 residues. Per germline, CDR1 MDHEN and CDR2 SYDVKM. As DNA, the CDR3 is TGTGCCAGCAGTTTGACCAGCGAGCAGTACTTC. Translating it yields CASSLTSEQYF.

This clonotype was detected many times. This rearrangement joins TRBV3-1 to TRBJ2-1; 7 bases agree with TRBD1. CDR1 is LGHDT and CDR2 is YNNKEL in the germline V gene (reference sequence). The CDR3 contains 17 residues. The junction had 12 bases not matched to a gene; V was cut back by 2 bases and J by 5 bases. For the CDR3, the DNA is TGTGCCAGCAGCCAAATCAGGACAGGAGCAGGAAACAATGAGCAGTTCTTC. It specifies CASSQIRTGAGNNEQFF.

The sample holds many counts of this clonotype. CDR3 residues: CSARYEWDRTNYGYTF. The CDR3 region has the DNA TGCAGTGCTAGATATGAATGGGACAGAACTAACTATGGCTACACCTTC. This rearrangement joins TRBV20-1 to TRBJ1-2; 7 bases are a match to TRBD1. Germline CDR1 is DFQATT and CDR2 is SNEGSKA (reference sequence). CDR3 length equals 16 residues. Unmatched junction bases numbered 9, after V lost 2 bases and J lost 0 bases.

The CDR3 region has the DNA TGTGCCTCCAGAAGGGGACAGGGCCCCTACGAGCAGTACTTC. It specifies CASRRGQGPYEQYF. The chain combines TRBV7-9 with TRBJ2-7; 9 nucleotides align to TRBD1. V dropped 11 bases and J dropped 2; count of bases not matched to a gene: 10. The CDR3 consists of 14 residues. Per germline, CDR1 SEHNR and CDR2 FQNEAQ (reference sequence).

The rearrangement links TRBV19 to TRBJ2-3, with 8 bases fitting TRBD2. V shed 7 bases and J 0 bases; nucleotides not matched to a gene: 9. CDR1 and CDR2 (germline): LNHDA, SQIVND (reference sequence). The CDR3 loop spans 16 amino acids. This CDR3 is CASKRETGLSTDTQYF. CDR3 DNA: TGTGCCAGTAAGCGGGAGACAGGACTAAGCACAGATACGCAGTATTTT.

This clonotype was seen repeatedly, ten times or more. J is TRBJ2-1 and V is TRBV10-3, with a weak D call TRBD2 (5 bases). Germline lookup yields CDR1 ENHRY and CDR2 SYGVKD. Trimming left V 3 bases short and J 8 bases short, with 11 bases between. This CDR3 contains 13 residues. CDR3 sequence (DNA): TGTGCCATCAGTGATGGAAAGGAGGATGAGCAGTTCTTC. Encoded protein: CAISDGKEDEQFF.

A few counts support this clonotype. The genes are TRBV19 and TRBJ2-2; a possible D gene is TRBD2 (5 bases). The germline CDR1 and CDR2 sequences are LNHDA and SQIVND (reference sequence). V was clipped by 5 bases and J by 6 bases, with 16 bases between them. The CDR3 consists of 15 residues. DNA of the CDR3: TGTGCCAGTAGTTCAATGGGAGTCGGGTCCGGGGAGCTGTTTTTT. Protein sequence: CASSSMGVGSGELFF.

This clonotype occurred many times. The chain couples TRBV28 to TRBJ2-3; TRBD2 matches 9 bases. The junction had 17 bases not matched to a gene; V was cut back by 5 bases and J by 2 bases. The germline CDR1 and CDR2 sequences are MDHEN and SYDVKM. This CDR3 is 19 amino acids long. The CDR3 loop is CASSPADGAGGPSTDTQYF. The DNA for the CDR3 is TGTGCCAGCAGTCCCGCAGATGGTGCGGGAGGGCCCTCCACAGATACGCAGTATTTT.

This clonotype was recorded a few times. V gene TRBV6-5 combines with J gene TRBJ1-4; no firm D call. Germline V CDR1 and CDR2: MNHEY, SVGAGI. Trimming shortened V by 2 bases and J by 4 bases, and 5 bases separated the two germline ends. The CDR3 is made up of 13 amino acids. The chain's CDR3 is CASSYTDNEKLFF. CDR3 nucleotides: TGTGCCAGCAGTTACACGGATAATGAAAAACTGTTTTTT.

V usage is TRBV29-1 and J usage is TRBJ2-5, with D perhaps TRBD1 (5 bases). This CDR3 region has 12 residues. The germline V and J ends were trimmed by 6 bases and 7 bases, with 15 bases remaining between them. Germline lookup yields CDR1 SQVTM and CDR2 ANQGSEA. The CDR3 region has the DNA TGCAGCGTCCGGACAACGGCCAGGACCCAGTACTTC. Protein: CSVRTTARTQYF.

This clonotype was counted ten times or more. The J gene is TRBJ2-7, the V gene TRBV11-2; D remains unclear. The CDR3 runs 14 residues. From germline, CDR1 is SGHAT and CDR2 FQNNGV. Trimming removed 6 bases from V and 0 bases from J, with 12 bases in between. CDR3 DNA sequence: TGTGCCAGCAGTTCTCACACCTACTCCTACGAGCAGTACTTC. Translation: CASSSHTYSYEQYF. Full variable domain (outside the CDR3, taken from reference TRBV11-2 and TRBJ2-7): EAGVAQSPRYKIIEKRQSVAFWCNPISGHATLYWYQQILGQGPKLLIQFQNNGVVDDSQLPKDRFSAERLKGVDSTLKIQPAKLEDSAVYLCASSSHTYSYEQYFGPGTRLTVT.

The chain employs TRBV7-2 and TRBJ2-1, with D possibly being TRBD2 (6 bases). V was pared by 4 bases and J by 3 bases, with 16 bases between. The CDR3 covers 16 residues. Germline V CDR1 and CDR2: SGHTA, FQGNSA. In DNA, the CDR3 is TGTGCCAGCAGCTCTCTCGAGACTAGGGACTACAATGAGCAGTTCTTC. This codes for CASSSLETRDYNEQFF.

This clonotype was seen many times. The chain carries TRBV28 and TRBJ1-5; D unclear. The germline CDR1 and CDR2 sequences are MDHEN and SYDVKM. V lost 3 bases to trimming and J lost 6 bases, with 6 bases between them. The CDR3 runs to 12 residues. The DNA of the CDR3 is TGTGCCAGCAGTTTTGCAGTTCAGCCCCAGCATTTT. Translation gives CASSFAVQPQHF.

J is TRBJ1-1 and V is TRBV7-2; D not resolved. Germline CDR1 SGHTA, CDR2 FQGNSA. The V and J ends lost 2 bases and 4 bases respectively, with 14 bases between them. CDR3 length: 15 residues. The CDR3 is CASSLRLLGITEAFF. The CDR3 bases are TGTGCCAGCAGCTTAAGGCTACTTGGGATCACTGAAGCTTTCTTT. The full variable domain, rest sourced from reference TRBV7-2 and TRBJ1-1, is GAGVSQSPSNKVTEKGKDVELRCDPISGHTALYWYRQSLGQGLEFLIYFQGNSAPDKSGLPSDRFSAERTGGSVSTLTIQRTQQEDSAVYLCASSLRLLGITEAFFGQGTRLTVV.

The chain couples TRBV9 to TRBJ2-1; D is possibly TRBD1 or TRBD2 (6 bases each). Germline loops: CDR1 SGDLS, CDR2 YYNGEE. The CDR3 sequence is 13 residues long. With 0 bases removed from V and 15 bases from J, the gap between germline ends came to 16 bases. CDR3 loop: CASSVGTGGTRFF. The CDR3 DNA sequence: TGTGCCAGCAGCGTAGGGACCGGGGGCACCCGGTTCTTC.

Comment on this clonotype: A much larger clone is a single base away; this may be a read error. The CDR3 region has the DNA TGCAGAGCAACTGTAGGGGGCGGGGAGCAGTACTTC. Its translation: CRATVGGGEQYF. This chain links TRBV20-1 with TRBJ2-7; the match to TRBD1 covers 7 bases. The CDR3 length is 12 residues. Germline V lookup: CDR1 DFQATT, CDR2 SNEGSKA (reference sequence).

The chain carries TRBV7-2 and TRBJ1-2, with no clear D. Germline CDR1 and CDR2: SGHTA and FQGNSA. V lost 3 bases and J lost 3, with 5 bases in between. This CDR3 comprises 12 residues. The CDR3 bases are TGTGCCAGCAGCTTTTGGGACTATGGCTACACCTTC. Protein product: CASSFWDYGYTF.

This clonotype was detected ten times or more. This chain joins TRBV2 and TRBJ2-7; unclear D gene. V was pared by 5 bases and J by 3 bases, with 14 bases between. The germline V gene encodes CDR1 SNHLY and CDR2 FYNNEI. CDR3 length equals 14 residues. The CDR3 loop is CASSPGRHSYEQYF. The CDR3 DNA reads as TGTGCCAGCAGTCCGGGCCGCCATAGCTACGAGCAGTACTTC.

This clonotype was seen repeatedly, ten times or more. The chain has TRBV11-2 and TRBJ2-1; unclear D gene. Trimming removed 5 bases at V and 7 bases at J, with 18 bases between. CDR1 and CDR2 (germline): SGHAT, FQNNGV. The CDR3 runs 15 residues. CDR3 nucleotide sequence: TGTGCCAGCAGCACTGCCCCGGCGCGGTGGAATGAGCAGTTCTTC. It yields the protein CASSTAPARWNEQFF. Complete variable domain (other parts from reference TRBV11-2 and TRBJ2-1): EAGVAQSPRYKIIEKRQSVAFWCNPISGHATLYWYQQILGQGPKLLIQFQNNGVVDDSQLPKDRFSAERLKGVDSTLKIQPAKLEDSAVYLCASSTAPARWNEQFFGPGTRLTVL.

This clonotype was picked up many times. The chain couples TRBV28 to TRBJ2-3; tentatively, D is TRBD1 (7 bases). The V end was cut by 7 bases, the J end by 0 bases, with 14 bases between. Germline V gene data show CDR1 as MDHEN and CDR2 as SYDVKM. This CDR3 comprises 15 residues. CDR3 DNA sequence: TGTGCCAGCACCCAGGGGGGAGGTAGCACAGATACGCAGTATTTT. Translating gives CASTQGGGSTDTQYF. The full variable domain, its missing parts supplied by reference TRBV28 and TRBJ2-3, is DVKVTQSSRYLVKRTGEKVFLECVQDMDHENMFWYRQDPGLGLRLIYFSYDVKMKEKGDIPEGYSVSREKKERFSLILESASTNQTSMYLCASTQGGGSTDTQYFGPGTRLTVL.

This clonotype was found many times. The rearrangement uses TRBV11-2 and TRBJ2-5; D gene unclear. The CDR3 has 13 residues. The germline CDR1 and CDR2 sequences are SGHAT and FQNNGV. V lost 7 bases and J 3 bases, leaving 12 bases between the germline ends. The CDR3 loop reads CASITWTEETQYF. CDR3 sequence (DNA): TGTGCCAGCATCACCTGGACGGAAGAGACCCAGTACTTC.

This clonotype was counted at least ten times. The chain couples TRBV2 to TRBJ2-1; TRBD2 aligns across 11 bases. Trimming took 3 bases from V and 7 from J; bases not matched to a gene: 5. This CDR3 spans 15 amino acids. Germline-derived CDR1 and CDR2 are SNHLY and FYNNEI. The CDR3 DNA is TGTGCCAGCAGTGACGGGCTAGCGGGAGGAAATGAGCAGTTCTTC. This encodes CASSDGLAGGNEQFF.

The J gene is TRBJ2-4, the V gene TRBV2; TRBD1 aligns across 7 bases. Trimming cost V 1 base and J 0 bases; bases outside gene matches: 3. The length of the CDR3 is 16 residues. Looked up from germline, CDR1 is SNHLY and CDR2 is FYNNEI. The CDR3 here is CASSEVTGIAKNIQYF. As DNA, the CDR3 is TGTGCCAGCAGTGAAGTGACAGGGATAGCCAAAAACATTCAGTACTTC.

This clonotype was observed at least ten times. The J gene is TRBJ1-6, the V gene TRBV6-2 or TRBV6-3; perhaps TRBD1 as D (5 bases). Germline V gives CDR1 MNHEY, CDR2 SVGEGT. The CDR3 sequence is 15 residues long. V shed 3 bases and J shed 7 bases, with 13 bases lying between them. Here the CDR3 DNA reads TGTGCCAGCAGTTATCCGGGACGGATGAATTCACCCCTCCACTTT. Its protein is CASSYPGRMNSPLHF.